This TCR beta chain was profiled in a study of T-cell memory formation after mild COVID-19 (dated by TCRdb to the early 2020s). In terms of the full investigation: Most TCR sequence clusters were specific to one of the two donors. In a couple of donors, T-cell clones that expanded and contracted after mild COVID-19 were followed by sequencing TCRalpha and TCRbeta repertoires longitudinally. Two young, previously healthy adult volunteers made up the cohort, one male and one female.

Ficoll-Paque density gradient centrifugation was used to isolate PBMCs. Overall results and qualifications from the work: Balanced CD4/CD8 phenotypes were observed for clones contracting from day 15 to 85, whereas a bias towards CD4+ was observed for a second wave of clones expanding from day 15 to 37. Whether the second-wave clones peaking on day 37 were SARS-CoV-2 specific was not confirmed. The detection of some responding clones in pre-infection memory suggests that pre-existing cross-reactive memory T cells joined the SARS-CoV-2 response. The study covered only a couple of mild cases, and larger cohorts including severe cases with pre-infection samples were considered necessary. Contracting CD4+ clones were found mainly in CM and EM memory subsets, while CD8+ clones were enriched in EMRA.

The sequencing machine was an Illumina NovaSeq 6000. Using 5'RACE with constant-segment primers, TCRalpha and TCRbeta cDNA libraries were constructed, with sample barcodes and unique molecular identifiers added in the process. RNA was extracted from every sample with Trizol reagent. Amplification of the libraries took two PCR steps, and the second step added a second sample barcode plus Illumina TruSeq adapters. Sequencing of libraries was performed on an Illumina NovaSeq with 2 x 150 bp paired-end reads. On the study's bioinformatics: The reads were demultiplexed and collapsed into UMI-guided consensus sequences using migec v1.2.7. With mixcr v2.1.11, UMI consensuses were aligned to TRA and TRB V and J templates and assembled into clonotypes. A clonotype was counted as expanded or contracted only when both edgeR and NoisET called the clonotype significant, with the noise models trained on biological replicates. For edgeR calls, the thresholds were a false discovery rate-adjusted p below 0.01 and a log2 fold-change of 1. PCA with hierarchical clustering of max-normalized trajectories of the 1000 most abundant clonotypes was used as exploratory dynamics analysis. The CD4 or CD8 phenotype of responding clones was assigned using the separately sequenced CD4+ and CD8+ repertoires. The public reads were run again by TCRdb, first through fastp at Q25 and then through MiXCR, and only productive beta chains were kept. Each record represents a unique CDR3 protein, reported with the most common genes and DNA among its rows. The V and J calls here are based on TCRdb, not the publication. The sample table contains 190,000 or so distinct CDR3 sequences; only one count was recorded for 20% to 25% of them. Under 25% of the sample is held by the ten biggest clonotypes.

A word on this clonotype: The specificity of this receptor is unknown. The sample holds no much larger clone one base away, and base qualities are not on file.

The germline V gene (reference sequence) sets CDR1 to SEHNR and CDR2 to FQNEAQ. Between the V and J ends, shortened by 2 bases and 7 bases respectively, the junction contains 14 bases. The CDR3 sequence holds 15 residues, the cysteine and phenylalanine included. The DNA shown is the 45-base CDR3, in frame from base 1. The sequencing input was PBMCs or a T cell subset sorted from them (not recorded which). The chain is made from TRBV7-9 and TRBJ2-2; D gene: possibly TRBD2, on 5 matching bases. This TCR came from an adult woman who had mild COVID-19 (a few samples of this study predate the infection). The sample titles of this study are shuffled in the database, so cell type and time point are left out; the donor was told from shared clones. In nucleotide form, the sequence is TGTGCCAGCAGCTTATCTGCGGTCGAGGGCGGGGAGCTGTTTTTT. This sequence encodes CASSLSAVEGGELFF.